The 11 T cell receptor beta chains reported below all come from one sample, sequenced in a study of blood T cells in healthy people across ages. With a J-beta primer mix and a sample-barcoded 5' primer, a second PCR ran about 6 to 11 cycles. TCRdb reprocessed the 5' RACE reads via MiXCR and lists one record per CDR3 protein. The sample yields approximately 760,000 distinct CDR3 sequences, approximately 25% seen once. This same sample was also taken into another study, of T cells of mothers and their children.

Sequenced sample: blood. These receptors were collected from a boy aged 5-17 years in good health.

A few counts support this clonotype. V and J are TRBV6-5 and TRBJ2-3; TRBD2 agrees at 7 bases. This CDR3 comprises 15 residues. V lost 2 bases, J lost 0 bases, and 2 bases stayed unmatched. Germline assignment: CDR1 MNHEY and CDR2 SVGAGI. In nucleotides, the CDR3 is TGTGCCAGCAGTTACGCGGGAGTTAGCACAGATACGCAGTATTTT. Encoded protein: CASSYAGVSTDTQYF.

The chain couples TRBV12-3 or TRBV12-4 to TRBJ2-5; 11 bases are a match to TRBD1. This CDR3 contains 15 residues. Germline trimming cut 5 bases from V and 3 bases from J; bases unmatched to any gene: 5. The CDR3: CASSTGTGGKETQYF. CDR3 sequence (DNA): TGTGCCAGCAGTACCGGGACAGGGGGGAAAGAGACCCAGTACTTC.

This clonotype was seen a few times. V gene TRBV6-5 combines with J gene TRBJ2-5; TRBD1 agrees at 8 bases. The CDR3 has 16 amino acids. V lost 7 bases and J lost 7; bases outside the gene matches: 17. Germline CDR1 and CDR2: MNHEY and SVGAGI. CDR3 sequence (DNA): TGTGCCAGCACTGTTGGGACAGGCGCCCCTTATGGGACCCAGTACTTC. Protein: CASTVGTGAPYGTQYF.

The rearrangement joins TRBV3-1 to TRBJ2-1; D might be TRBD2 (5 bases). With 4 bases removed from V and 3 bases from J, the gap between germline ends came to 13 bases. There are 15 residues in the CDR3. Germline V gene data show CDR1 as LGHDT and CDR2 as YNNKEL (reference sequence). CDR3 in amino acids: CASSLIGGLYNEQFF. The CDR3 nucleotides are TGTGCCAGCAGCCTCATCGGCGGACTCTACAATGAGCAGTTCTTC.

Only a few counts were recorded for this clonotype. V is TRBV21-1 and J is TRBJ2-2; no DNA check was done on the table's D call, TRBD1. TRBV21-1 is a recognized pseudogene. This CDR3 region has 16 residues. CDR3 region: CASSRLRAGIAGELFF. The CDR3 DNA is TGTGCCAGCAGCCGCCTCCGGGCAGGGATTGCCGGGGAGCTGTTTTTT.

This clonotype was detected only a few times. Written as DNA, the CDR3 is TGTGCCAGCAGTGGGACAGGACAGGTGCCCCCGGGGCAGTACTTC. Translation: CASSGTGQVPPGQYF. The genes are TRBV11-2 and TRBJ2-7; 8 nucleotides line up with TRBD1. Germline values: CDR1 SGHAT, CDR2 FQNNGV. With 6 bases clipped from V and 9 bases from J, the junction kept 16 bases outside the gene matches. The CDR3 length is 15 residues.

This clonotype was observed a handful of times. The CDR3 nucleotides read TGTGCCAGCAGGGGGACCTCGGGGTCCTATAATTCACCCCTCCACTTT. It codes for CASRGTSGSYNSPLHF. The rearrangement links TRBV2 to TRBJ1-6; perhaps TRBD1 as D (5 bases). The ends were cut back, 6 bases at V and 1 base at J, with 13 bases in the middle. This CDR3 has 16 amino acids. In germline, CDR1 is SNHLY, CDR2 FYNNEI. The full variable domain, completed using reference TRBV2 and TRBJ1-6, is EPEVTQTPSHQVTQMGQEVILRCVPISNHLYFYWYRQILGQKVEFLVSFYNNEISEKSEIFDDQFSVERPDGSNFTLKIRSTKLEDSAMYFCASRGTSGSYNSPLHFGNGTRLTVT.

There are a few counts of this clonotype. The CDR3 reads CASSLGRQPGHYEQYF. The CDR3 DNA reads TGTGCCAGCAGCTTGGGCCGACAGCCGGGACACTACGAGCAGTACTTC. V and J are TRBV5-4 and TRBJ2-7, with D maybe TRBD1 (6 bases). Germline CDR1 SGHNT, CDR2 YYREEE (reference sequence). The CDR3 totals 16 residues. V lost 0 bases to trimming and J lost 3 bases, with 16 bases between them.

The table lists this clonotype with a few counts. V is TRBV29-1 and J is TRBJ2-7; the match to TRBD1 covers 7 bases. Germline V gene lookup returns CDR1 SQVTM and CDR2 ANQGSEA. V lost 5 bases to trimming and J lost 0 bases; unmatched junction nucleotides: 1. The CDR3 covers 12 residues. The CDR3 DNA reads TGCAGCGTTCGGGACAGCTCCTACGAGCAGTACTTC. Its protein product is CSVRDSSYEQYF.

The V call is TRBV3-1, the J call TRBJ1-1; weak D call: TRBD1 (5 bases). Trimming pared 4 bases from V and 2 bases from J, leaving 17 bases between. The CDR3 has 16 amino acids. The V gene's germline CDR1 is LGHDT and CDR2 YNNKEL (reference sequence). CDR3 residues: CASSPSPGTYNTEAFF. As DNA, the CDR3 is TGTGCCAGCAGCCCTTCCCCCGGGACGTATAACACTGAAGCTTTCTTT.

The chain couples TRBV12-3 or TRBV12-4 to TRBJ2-5, with D hard to call. The ends were cut back, 3 bases at V and 1 base at J, with 12 bases in the middle. The CDR3 sequence is 15 residues long. The CDR3 sequence is CASSFIAELQETQYF. DNA for the CDR3: TGTGCCAGCAGTTTTATAGCCGAGCTCCAAGAGACCCAGTACTTC.